The clone carrying this TCR beta chain was observed a handful of times. Its antigen is unidentified. The sample belongs to a study of CD8 T cells in ankylosing spondylitis. Study conclusions and caveats: Blood from ankylosing spondylitis patients appeared to carry a characteristic roughly 8-variant TCR beta motif. Matched ankylosing spondylitis synovial fluid reportedly showed significant enrichment of disease-linked clones.

The germline V gene has CDR1 MGHRA and CDR2 YSYEKL. The CDR3 runs to 14 residues. The V gene lost 1 base and the J gene lost 4 bases, with 11 bases spanning the gap. TCRdb used MiXCR to reprocess the 5' RACE reads, holding one entry per CDR3 protein. The repertoire holds 650,000 to 800,000 distinct CDR3 sequences, with over 15% as singletons. Sequencing was carried out using blood, either unsorted or a sorted T cell fraction (not recorded which). The source of this sequence is a male donor with ankylosing spondylitis. The rearrangement uses TRBV4-1 and TRBJ2-7; TRBD2 might be the D (6 bases). CDR3 sequence: CASSQVPGRYEQYF. The CDR3 coding sequence is TGCGCCAGCAGCCAAGTCCCCGGGAGATACGAGCAGTACTTC.